The rows below give T cell receptor beta chains drawn from one sample of a study of shared clonotypes between healthy human individuals. This table comes from immunoSEQ multiplex PCR, and its TCRdb copy is limited to in-frame clones, with some not included. The repertoire has 2 million or so clones, about 95% of them found once; the top ten carry roughly 1%. Sequencing input: naive CD8+ T cells sorted from blood. The receptors come from a man aged 18 to 30 in good health. Both conserved end residues are part of each CDR3. A D gene is named only where the DNA matches it firmly. For some rows the clone size is stated as once, few or many, or as a class when expanded; others skip it.

abundance	v_gene	j_gene	d_gene	CDR3aa	CDR3nt
NA	TRBV27	TRBJ2-7	NA	CASSFLGRGGAYEQYF	TGTGCCAGCAGTTTCCTCGGACGAGGGGGGGCCTACGAGCAGTACTTC
NA	TRBV4-3	TRBJ2-7	NA	CASSQDVGNEQYF	TGCGCCAGCAGCCAAGATGTTGGGAACGAGCAGTACTTC
NA	TRBV19	TRBJ1-1	TRBD1	CASSGTANTEAFF	TGTGCCAGTAGTGGGACAGCGAACACTGAAGCTTTCTTT
NA	TRBV11-2	TRBJ2-7	NA	CASSFSPEHYEQYF	TGTGCCAGCAGCTTTAGCCCAGAACATTACGAGCAGTACTTC
NA	TRBV10-2	TRBJ2-1	TRBD2	CASSFLAGGPYNEQFF	TGCGCCAGCAGTTTTCTAGCGGGAGGGCCCTACAATGAGCAGTTCTTC
NA	TRBV19	TRBJ2-2	NA	CASYGRTPTNTGELFF	TGTGCCAGTTACGGACGGACACCTACGAACACCGGGGAGCTGTTTTTT
NA	TRBV4-3	TRBJ2-7	TRBD2	CASSQGTSREQYF	TGCGCCAGCAGCCAAGGGACTAGCCGCGAGCAGTACTTC
NA	TRBV11-2	TRBJ2-1	NA	CASSLETRGWDEQFF	TGTGCCAGCAGCCTAGAGACCAGGGGTTGGGATGAGCAGTTCTTC
NA	TRBV2	TRBJ2-5	NA	CASLQGSGTQYF	TGTGCCAGCCTACAGGGATCCGGGACCCAGTACTTC
NA	TRBV28	TRBJ2-7	TRBD1	CASSLFETGAFYEQYF	TGTGCCAGCAGTTTATTTGAGACAGGGGCCTTCTACGAGCAGTACTTC
NA	TRBV5-4	TRBJ2-7	NA	CASSVTGTPSYEQYF	TGTGCCAGCAGCGTCACCGGGACACCCTCCTACGAGCAGTACTTC
NA	TRBV4-1	TRBJ2-1	TRBD1	CASKGIVPGQVYNEQFF	TGCGCCAGCAAGGGGATCGTGCCGGGACAGGTATACAATGAGCAGTTCTTC
NA	TRBV5-1	TRBJ2-7	NA	CASSPEGGGLYEQYF	TGCGCCAGCAGCCCCGAAGGGGGGGGGCTCTACGAGCAGTACTTC
once	TRBV9	TRBJ2-2	NA	CASTSSSLAVNTGELFF	TGTGCCAGCACTTCTTCATCGTTAGCGGTAAACACCGGGGAGCTGTTTTTT
NA	TRBV29-1	TRBJ2-7	TRBD1	CSVETGDSYEQYF	TGCAGCGTTGAGACAGGGGACTCCTACGAGCAGTACTTC
NA	TRBV15	TRBJ2-3	NA	CATRVYGSTDTQYF	TGTGCCACCAGGGTCTACGGTAGCACAGATACGCAGTATTTT
NA	TRBV7-8	TRBJ2-1	NA	CASSDRGLSPADEQFF	TGTGCCAGCAGCGACCGAGGACTTTCCCCCGCGGATGAGCAGTTCTTC
few	TRBV5-4	TRBJ2-5	TRBD2	CASSWRTSGVETQYF	TGTGCCAGCAGCTGGAGGACTAGCGGGGTGGAGACCCAGTACTTC
NA	TRBV27	TRBJ1-1	NA	CASSFWGAAEAFF	TGTGCCAGCAGTTTCTGGGGGGCGGCTGAAGCTTTCTTT
NA	TRBV2	TRBJ2-5	TRBD2	CASSGLGGIETQYF	TGTGCCAGCAGTGGCCTGGGAGGGATAGAGACCCAGTACTTC
NA	TRBV15	TRBJ1-5	NA	CATSRDSFVPQHF	TGTGCCACCAGCAGAGACTCCTTTGTGCCCCAGCATTTT
NA	TRBV4-1	TRBJ2-3	TRBD2	CASSQLSGGADTQYF	TGCGCCAGCAGCCAACTTAGCGGGGGGGCTGATACGCAGTATTTT
NA	TRBV5-6	TRBJ1-2	NA	CASTPRGEISYTF	TGTGCCAGCACCCCGAGGGGGGAGATCAGCTACACCTTC
NA	TRBV27	TRBJ2-7	NA	CASSSASYEQYF	TGTGCCAGCAGTTCTGCATCCTACGAGCAGTACTTC
few	TRBV30	TRBJ2-3	NA	CALDGGTDTQYF	TGTGCCTTGGACGGGGGCACAGATACGCAGTATTTT
NA	TRBV21-1	TRBJ2-7	NA	CASSRLAGNGDEQYF	TGTGCCAGCAGCAGACTAGCGGGTAACGGGGACGAGCAGTACTTC
NA	TRBV6-1	TRBJ2-7	TRBD2	CASRLAALSSYEQYF	TGTGCCAGCAGACTAGCGGCGCTGTCCTCCTACGAGCAGTACTTC
NA	TRBV27	TRBJ1-2	TRBD1	CASSFSRTGTGYGYTF	TGTGCCAGCAGTTTCTCCAGAACCGGGACAGGCTATGGCTACACCTTC
NA	TRBV10-3	TRBJ2-3	TRBD2	CAISDWTSGGQGDTQYF	TGTGCCATCAGTGATTGGACTAGCGGGGGGCAGGGAGATACGCAGTATTTT
once	TRBV7-8	TRBJ1-1	TRBD1	CASSPDRGHTEAFF	TGTGCCAGCAGCCCCGACAGGGGACACACTGAAGCTTTCTTT
few	TRBV20-1	TRBJ2-5	NA	CSARVVETQYF	TGCAGTGCTAGAGTAGTGGAGACCCAGTACTTC
NA	TRBV6-1	TRBJ1-6	TRBD1	CASSEYRDSYNSPLHF	TGTGCCAGCAGTGAATATCGGGACAGTTATAATTCACCCCTCCACTTT
NA	TRBV7-4	TRBJ1-6	NA	CASSTYRDKGLHSPLHF	TGTGCCAGCAGCACATACCGGGACAAAGGTCTTCATTCACCCCTCCACTTT
once	TRBV5-1	TRBJ1-2	TRBD1	CASSWERQGAYYGYTF	TGCGCCAGCAGCTGGGAAAGACAGGGGGCATATTATGGCTACACCTTC
NA	TRBV7-6	TRBJ2-7	NA	CASSLNRVEQYF	TGTGCCAGCAGCTTAAACAGGGTCGAGCAGTACTTC
NA	TRBV5-5	TRBJ1-1	NA	CASSSTRGSEAFF	TGTGCCAGCAGTTCTACTCGGGGGTCTGAAGCTTTCTTT
NA	TRBV29-1	TRBJ2-3	TRBD1	CSVNPGQHTDTQYF	TGCAGCGTAAATCCGGGACAGCACACAGATACGCAGTATTTT
NA	TRBV27	TRBJ2-1	NA	CASSIRNYNEQFF	TGTGCCAGCAGTATCCGGAACTACAATGAGCAGTTCTTC
NA	TRBV6-6	TRBJ2-2	NA	CAILGLNTGELFF	TGTGCCATACTTGGGCTGAACACCGGGGAGCTGTTTTTT
NA	TRBV6-5	TRBJ1-2	NA	CASSRTDDLSGYTF	TGTGCCAGCAGCCGGACAGATGACTTATCTGGCTACACCTTC
NA	TRBV9	TRBJ1-1	TRBD1	CASSVGDSLNTEAFF	TGTGCCAGCAGCGTCGGGGACAGTCTGAACACTGAAGCTTTCTTT
NA	TRBV28	TRBJ2-3	NA	CASSFNEASTDTQYF	TGTGCCAGCAGTTTCAACGAAGCTAGCACAGATACGCAGTATTTT
NA	TRBV28	TRBJ1-3	NA	CAGSLLGPGNTIYF	TGTGCCGGCAGTCTCTTGGGCCCAGGAAACACCATATATTTT
NA	TRBV11-2	TRBJ2-1	TRBD2	CASSLESLSGRINNEQFF	TGTGCCAGCAGCTTAGAGTCTCTTAGCGGGAGAATCAACAATGAGCAGTTCTTC
NA	TRBV28	TRBJ2-3	NA	CASSATTFLSTDTQYF	TGTGCCAGCAGTGCGACGACTTTCCTTAGCACAGATACGCAGTATTTT
NA	TRBV7-9	TRBJ2-3	NA	CASSTSKRGATDTQYF	TGTGCCAGCAGCACTAGCAAGAGGGGGGCCACAGATACGCAGTATTTT
NA	TRBV30	TRBJ1-6	NA	CAWSVSNWGFFYNSPLHF	TGTGCCTGGAGTGTTTCCAATTGGGGCTTTTTCTATAATTCACCCCTCCACTTT
NA	TRBV19	TRBJ1-4	TRBD1	CASSSGTGNEKLFF	TGTGCCAGTAGCTCCGGGACAGGGAATGAAAAACTGTTTTTT
NA	TRBV4-3	TRBJ2-7	TRBD2	CASSQASGTSVYEQYF	TGCGCCAGCAGCCAAGCGTCCGGGACTAGCGTTTACGAGCAGTACTTC
NA	TRBV6-1	TRBJ1-1	NA	CASLLHPGTEAFF	TGTGCCAGCTTGCTTCATCCTGGGACTGAAGCTTTCTTT
once	TRBV4-2	TRBJ1-1	NA	CASNAVGQNTEAFF	TGTGCCAGCAACGCCGTGGGACAGAACACTGAAGCTTTCTTT
NA	TRBV7-6	TRBJ2-3	NA	CASSYTPGTDTQYF	TGTGCCAGCAGTTACACCCCCGGGACAGATACGCAGTATTTT
NA	TRBV25-1	TRBJ1-5	NA	CASSDGINQPQHF	TGTGCCAGCAGTGACGGAATAAATCAGCCCCAGCATTTT
once	TRBV7-2	TRBJ2-4	NA	CASSLIQNGIQYF	TGTGCCAGCAGCTTAATACAAAATGGCATTCAGTACTTC
NA	TRBV30	TRBJ2-3	TRBD2	CAWSAAPGGPTDTQYF	TGTGCCTGGAGTGCGGCCCCGGGGGGGCCGACAGATACGCAGTATTTT